One sample yielded the 17 T cell receptor beta chains listed below, sequenced in a study of blood T cell repertoires in COVID-19. The protocol was immunoSEQ multiplex PCR, while the TCRdb copy is restricted to in-frame clones and leaves out a portion. The sample has 200,000 to 250,000 clones, 89% seen once. The sequenced sample was peripheral blood. The receptors stem from a woman aged 40 to 50 with acute or convalescent COVID-19.

The chain employs TRBV4-2 and TRBJ2-3, with 8 bases matching TRBD2. Per germline, CDR1 LGHNA and CDR2 YNFKEQ. Trimming removed 0 bases from V and 4 bases from J; junction bases left unmatched: 6. This CDR3 region has 16 residues. CDR3 in DNA: TGTGCCAGCAGCCAAGATTTAACTAGCGGTCCAGATACGCAGTATTTT. Its translation is CASSQDLTSGPDTQYF.

The J gene is TRBJ2-1, the V gene TRBV21-1; the D call of TRBD2 is as the table states it, not checked on the DNA. TRBV21-1 is deemed a pseudogene. This CDR3 spans 14 amino acids. The chain's CDR3 is CASSKALRGDEQFF. The CDR3 DNA is TGTGCCAGCAGCAAAGCGCTTCGGGGGGATGAGCAGTTCTTC.

The CDR3: CASSSPGPGEERTGELFF. CDR3 DNA: TGTGCCAGCAGCTCACCAGGTCCGGGGGAAGAGAGAACCGGGGAGCTGTTTTTT. This rearrangement joins TRBV9 to TRBJ2-2; a possible D gene is TRBD2 (6 bases). The ends were cut back, 4 bases at V and 5 bases at J, with 24 bases in the middle. Germline V CDR1 and CDR2: SGDLS, YYNGEE. This CDR3 comprises 18 residues.

The chain carries TRBV6-5 and TRBJ1-4; no firm D call. Germline V gene lookup returns CDR1 MNHEY and CDR2 SVGAGI. Trimming took off 6 bases at V and 0 bases at J, with 8 bases between the two ends. The CDR3 covers 14 residues. The CDR3 nucleotides read TGTGCCAGCAGCGACTTAGCAACTAATGAAAAACTGTTTTTT. Its translation is CASSDLATNEKLFF.

This rearrangement joins TRBV30 to TRBJ1-5, with D unresolved. The V and J ends lost 0 bases and 0 bases respectively, with 9 bases between them. CDR3 length: 15 residues. Germline V gene sequence: CDR1 GTSNPN, CDR2 SVGIG (reference sequence). Written as DNA, the CDR3 is TGTGCCTGGAGTGTTGGTACAGTTAGCAATCAGCCCCAGCATTTT. It yields the protein CAWSVGTVSNQPQHF.

V and J are TRBV19 and TRBJ2-1, with 12 bases aligning to TRBD1. In germline, CDR1 is LNHDA, CDR2 SQIVND (reference sequence). The CDR3 sequence is 15 residues long. The J segment lost 9 bases and the V segment lost 5 bases, leaving 8 bases of the junction unmatched. CDR3 amino acids: CASSVPGQGAGEQFF. The CDR3, as DNA: TGTGCCAGTAGTGTTCCGGGACAGGGGGCAGGTGAGCAGTTCTTC. Filled out from reference TRBV19 and TRBJ2-1, the complete variable domain reads DGGITQSPKYLFRKEGQNVTLSCEQNLNHDAMYWYRQDPGQGLRLIYYSQIVNDFQKGDIAEGYSVSREKKESFPLTVTSAQKNPTAFYLCASSVPGQGAGEQFFGPGTRLTVL.

The V and J genes are TRBV5-1 and TRBJ2-3, with 8 bases lining up with TRBD2. Germline V gives CDR1 SGHRS, CDR2 YFSETQ. This CDR3 region has 16 residues. The V segment lost 3 bases and the J segment 1 base; nucleotides outside the gene matches: 7. The CDR3 reads CASSSEPGGRTDTQYF. In DNA, the CDR3 is TGCGCCAGCAGCTCGGAACCGGGGGGGCGCACAGATACGCAGTATTTT.

The gene calls are TRBV5-1 and TRBJ1-1; 7 positions match TRBD1. The V segment lost 3 bases and the J segment 9 bases; nucleotides outside the gene matches: 11. CDR1 and CDR2 from the germline V gene are SGHRS and YFSETQ. The CDR3 has 14 amino acids. The CDR3 DNA is TGCGCCAGCAGCTATGACCTGCGGACAGGCAAAGCTTTCTTT. Translation gives CASSYDLRTGKAFF.

The chain carries TRBV18 and TRBJ1-2; the match to TRBD1 covers 7 bases. V shed 4 bases and J 10 bases; nucleotides not matched to a gene: 12. The germline V gene has CDR1 KGHSH and CDR2 LQKENI. The CDR3 consists of 14 residues. The CDR3 bases are TGTGCCAGCTCACTGGGGACAGACCCTGGGGTCTACACCTTC. It yields the protein CASSLGTDPGVYTF.

CDR3 sequence reads: CASSMEGMRGWSGYTF. The DNA of the CDR3 is TGTGCCAGTAGTATGGAGGGGATGCGGGGTTGGTCTGGCTACACCTTC. This sequence joins TRBV19 and TRBJ1-2; maybe TRBD1 (5 bases). The CDR3 sequence is 16 residues long. The germline V and J ends were trimmed by 3 bases and 7 bases, with 21 bases remaining between them. Germline V gene sequence: CDR1 LNHDA, CDR2 SQIVND (reference sequence).

This clone was observed a single time. The rearrangement joins TRBV5-1 to TRBJ1-4; 7 nucleotides match TRBD1. With 0 bases clipped from V and 5 bases from J, the junction kept 10 bases outside the gene matches. Germline V gives CDR1 SGHRS, CDR2 YFSETQ. The CDR3 contains 17 residues. CDR3 residues: CASSLDLYRGINEKLFF. CDR3 DNA sequence: TGCGCCAGCAGCTTGGATCTCTACAGGGGTATAAATGAAAAACTGTTTTTT.

This chain uses TRBV6-6 with TRBJ2-7, with TRBD1 matching over 8 bases. The V gene end was trimmed by 0 bases and the J gene end by 5 bases; junction bases not matched to a gene: 3. This CDR3 region has 14 residues. CDR1 is MNHNY, CDR2 SVGAGI, per germline (reference sequence). In DNA, the CDR3 is TGTGCCAGCAGTTACTCACCAGGGGGCAACGAGCAGTACGTC. This sequence encodes CASSYSPGGNEQYV.

This chain links TRBV20-1 with TRBJ2-5; D possibly corresponds to TRBD1 (6 bases). V was cut by 3 bases and J by 0 bases, with 11 bases left in between. This CDR3 region has 14 residues. Germline V lookup: CDR1 DFQATT, CDR2 SNEGSKA (reference sequence). As DNA, the CDR3 is TGCAGTGCTAGTGTAACAGGGAACCAAGAGACCCAGTACTTC. Its translation: CSASVTGNQETQYF.

The V and J genes are TRBV6-6 and TRBJ1-4; D unclear. Deletions cut 2 bases from V and 3 bases from J, with 4 bases between. Germline-derived CDR1 and CDR2 are MNHNY and SVGAGI (reference sequence). The CDR3 has 13 residues. The DNA for the CDR3 is TGTGCCAGCAGTTACCGGGCTAATGAAAAACTGTTTTTT. Its translation: CASSYRANEKLFF.

The rearrangement uses TRBV3-1 (or the pseudogene TRBV3-2) and TRBJ2-1; 15 nucleotides match TRBD2. This CDR3 is built from 18 residues. J was trimmed by 7 bases and V by 4 bases; bases with no gene match: 11. Per the germline V gene, CDR1 is LGHDT and CDR2 is YNNKEL (reference sequence). DNA for the CDR3: TGTGCCAGCAGCCGATTCCGGACTAGCGGGGGGGCCGGTAATGAGCAGTTCTTC. Translated, it gives CASSRFRTSGGAGNEQFF.

This clone was counted once. The V and J genes are TRBV2 and TRBJ1-1; 10 nucleotides line up with TRBD1. The junction had 6 bases not matched to a gene; V was cut back by 6 bases and J by 2 bases. This CDR3 is built from 15 residues. CDR1 is SNHLY, CDR2 FYNNEI, per germline. CDR3: CASRATGGANTEAFF. The CDR3 DNA follows: TGTGCCAGCAGGGCGACAGGGGGCGCAAACACTGAAGCTTTCTTT.

The rearrangement links TRBV11-2 to TRBJ1-1, with a possible D match to TRBD1 (5 bases). V lost 4 bases to trimming and J lost 5 bases, with 14 bases between them. There are 14 residues in the CDR3. CDR1 SGHAT and CDR2 FQNNGV come from the germline V gene. CDR3: CASSYQIGGTEAFF. Here the CDR3 DNA reads TGTGCCAGCAGCTACCAGATTGGGGGGACTGAAGCTTTCTTT.